This T cell receptor beta chain was found in a study of control samples from healthy donors and cancer patients. The CDR3 covers 15 residues. Produced via immunoSEQ multiplex PCR; TCRdb's table is partial and in-frame only. The sample contains approximately 130,000 clones, 70% to 90% of which appear only once. The receptor's source is a man aged 45-60 years in good health. The rearrangement uses TRBV21-1 and TRBJ1-5; the listed D gene, TRBD1, was not tested against the DNA. TRBV21-1 is a pseudogene. The sample taken for sequencing was blood. Here the CDR3 DNA reads TGTGCCAGCAGCAGACCAGGGGGAGAAGGTCAGCCCCAGCATTTT. Translated: CASSRPGGEGQPQHF.